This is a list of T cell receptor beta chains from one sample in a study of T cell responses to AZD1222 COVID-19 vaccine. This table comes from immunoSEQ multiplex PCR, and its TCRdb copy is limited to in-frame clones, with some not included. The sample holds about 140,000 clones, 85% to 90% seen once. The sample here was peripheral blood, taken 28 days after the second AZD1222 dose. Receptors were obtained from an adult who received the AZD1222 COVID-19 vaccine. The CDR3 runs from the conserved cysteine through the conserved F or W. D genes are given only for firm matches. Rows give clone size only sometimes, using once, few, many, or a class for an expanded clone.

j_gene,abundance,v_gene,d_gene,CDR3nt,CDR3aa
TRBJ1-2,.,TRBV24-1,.,TGTGCCACCAGTGACCAGAGGACCCCTGGATGGGTCTACACCTTC,CATSDQRTPGWVYTF
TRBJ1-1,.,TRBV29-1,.,TGCAGCGTTGAAGAAGATAGCACTGAAGCTTTCTTT,CSVEEDSTEAFF
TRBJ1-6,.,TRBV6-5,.,TGTGCCAGCAAGCCGATGGGGGCCTGGAATTCACCCCTCCACTTT,CASKPMGAWNSPLHF
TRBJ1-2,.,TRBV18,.,TGTGCCAGCTCGGAAGCCGGTAGCCAAAATGGCTACACCTTC,CASSEAGSQNGYTF
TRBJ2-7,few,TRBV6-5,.,TGTGCCAGCAGTTACTCGATCGGGGTTGTTACCTACGAGCAGTACTTC,CASSYSIGVVTYEQYF
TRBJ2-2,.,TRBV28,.,TGTGCCAGCAGTGGAAGGGGGGCCGGGGAGCTGTTTTTT,CASSGRGAGELFF
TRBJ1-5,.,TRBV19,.,TGTGCCAGTACCCAGGGGCAGGGCCCCGGTCAGCCCCAGCATTTT,CASTQGQGPGQPQHF
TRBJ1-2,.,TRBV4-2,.,TGTGCCAGCAGCCAAGAGGCCAGGGCGGACTATGGCTACACCTTC,CASSQEARADYGYTF
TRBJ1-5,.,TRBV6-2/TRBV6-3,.,TGTGCCAGCAGTTTTAAGGTGGCCAGGGGAGGTCAGCCCCAGCATTTT,CASSFKVARGGQPQHF
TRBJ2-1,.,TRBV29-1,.,TGCAGCGGTACAGGGTACAATGAGCAGTTCTTC,CSGTGYNEQFF
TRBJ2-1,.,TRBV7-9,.,TGTGCCAGCAGCTTAGTGACCAACACCTACAATGAGCAGTTCTTC,CASSLVTNTYNEQFF
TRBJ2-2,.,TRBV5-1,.,TGCGCCAGCAGTTTGGGACCTACCACCGGGGAGCTGTTTTTT,CASSLGPTTGELFF